This T cell receptor beta chain was observed in a study of cytomegalovirus exposure and HLA in healthy donors. Details on this clone: Sequence at one end of the junction differs from germline and may be a read error.

PCR employed 60 Vbeta and 13 Jbeta primers. The protocol was immunoSEQ multiplex PCR, while the TCRdb copy is restricted to in-frame clones and leaves out a portion. The repertoire has tens of thousands of clones, about 75% of them found once; the top ten carry just under 5%. The sequence was obtained from a man in his fifties or sixties in good health and CMV-seropositive. The specimen was PBMCs.

The CDR3 DNA reads as TGTTCCAGCAGCTCTTGGACAGGGAGTTCAACTAATGAAAAACTGTTTTTT. Residues: CSSSSWTGSSTNEKLFF. J is TRBJ1-4 and V is TRBV7-9; 8 bases match TRBD1. In germline, CDR1 is SEHNR, CDR2 FQNEAQ (reference sequence). The CDR3 totals 17 residues.